This TCR beta chain was identified in a study of T cells in Graves' hyperthyroidism and ophthalmopathy. RNA transcripts provided the source from which TCR beta CDR3 regions were amplified. A first-round RT-PCR of the TCR CDR3 used the HTBI primer set. TCRdb reprocessed the multiplex PCR reads via MiXCR and lists one record per CDR3 protein. The data contain hundreds of thousands of distinct CDR3 sequences, roughly 40% of them seen just once; the ten biggest clones take up 7.5% to 9.5%. This CDR3 comprises 15 residues. The germline CDR1 and CDR2 sequences are MGHDK and SYGVNS. Deletions cut 7 bases from V and 0 bases from J, with 10 bases between. Uncontrolled infection, other autoimmune disease, pregnancy and lactation each barred patients from inclusion. On this clonotype itself: This may be a read error: a much more frequent sequence differs by one nucleotide.

The specimen sequenced was blood. The chain recombines TRBV25-1 with TRBJ2-6; D is undetermined. This TCR derives from a man aged 18 to 35 with Graves' hyperthyroidism. In DNA form, the CDR3 reads TGTGCCAGCACCGTCTGGAGCTCTGGGGCCAACGTCCTGACTTTC. Amino acid sequence: CASTVWSSGANVLTF.